Below are 9 T cell receptor beta chains sequenced from a single sample in a study of blood T cell repertoires in COVID-19 (dated by TCRdb to the early 2020s). The method was the immunoSEQ multiplex PCR assay. The immuneACCESS repertoire file appears here via TCRdb, limited to in-frame rearrangements. These files lack a portion of the clones; in checked studies, under half of the deficit traces to unresolved V genes, and the cause of the others is not known. Within this sample are approximately 190,000 clones, with less than 90% of them counted one time only. Clones ranked in the top ten supply around 2.9% of the sample. The sample taken for sequencing was PBMCs or T cells enriched from blood (not recorded which). Receptors were obtained from a young woman who had been exposed to COVID-19.

The genes are TRBV12-5 and TRBJ2-2, with 7 bases identical to TRBD2. The CDR3 has 16 residues. J lost 0 bases, V lost 3 bases, and 4 bases had no gene match. Germline V gives CDR1 LGHNT, CDR2 FRNRAP. CDR3 sequence (DNA): TGTGCTAGTGGTTTCGGGGGGACCACGAACACCGGGGAGCTGTTTTTT. Translated, it gives CASGFGGTTNTGELFF.

The CDR3 coding sequence is TGTGCCAGCAGCTCACCGGACAGGGGTACAGATACGCAGTATTTT. Translated: CASSSPDRGTDTQYF. V is TRBV7-9 and J is TRBJ2-3; 9 positions agree with TRBD1. The V segment lost 4 bases and the J segment 3 bases; nucleotides outside the gene matches: 5. Germline assignment: CDR1 SEHNR and CDR2 FQNEAQ (reference sequence). This CDR3 has 15 residues.

V is TRBV5-1 and J is TRBJ1-5; weak D call: TRBD1 (5 bases). Trimming took 4 bases from V and 7 from J, leaving 18 bases between them. CDR1 and CDR2 (germline): SGHRS, YFSETQ. The CDR3 contains 15 residues. CDR3 DNA: TGCGCCAGCAGCCCTCGGGGGGGTCGGGGGCAGCCCCAGCATTTT. As protein: CASSPRGGRGQPQHF.

The gene calls are TRBV5-6 and TRBJ1-2, with TRBD1 matching over 12 bases. V lost 4 bases, J lost 7 bases, and 5 bases stayed unmatched. The CDR3 consists of 14 residues. CDR1 SGHDT and CDR2 YYEEEE come from the germline V gene. This CDR3 reads CASSTGQGAAGYTF. DNA for the CDR3: TGTGCCAGCAGCACGGGACAGGGGGCGGCTGGCTACACCTTC.

The chain carries TRBV7-3 and TRBJ1-5, with D possibly matching TRBD1 (5 bases). Trimming shortened V by 1 base and J by 7 bases, and 14 bases separated the two germline ends. From germline, CDR1 is SGHTA and CDR2 FQGTGA. This CDR3 spans 15 amino acids. CDR3 region: CASSLMGGLGQPQHF. The DNA for the CDR3 is TGTGCCAGCAGCTTAATGGGGGGGTTAGGGCAGCCCCAGCATTTT.

This clone turned up a few times. The CDR3 DNA reads TGTGCCAGCAAATGGCTAGCGGTCAATGAGCAGTTCTTC. It encodes CASKWLAVNEQFF. This rearrangement joins TRBV27 to TRBJ2-1; TRBD2 aligns across 7 bases. The V gene's germline CDR1 is MNHEY and CDR2 SMNVEV (reference sequence). The CDR3 covers 13 residues. With V trimmed by 7 bases and J by 6 bases, 6 bases remained unmatched.

Only a few counts were recorded for this clone. J is TRBJ2-5 and V is TRBV3-1 (or the pseudogene TRBV3-2); weak D call: TRBD2 (5 bases). The germline V gene encodes CDR1 LGHDT and CDR2 YNNKEL (reference sequence). The CDR3 length is 15 residues. V lost 1 base to trimming and J lost 2 bases, with 11 bases between them. Here the CDR3 DNA reads TGTGCCAGCAGCCAAGGTCACGGGGTTCAAGAGACCCAGTACTTC. Its protein is CASSQGHGVQETQYF.

The chain has TRBV3-1 (or the pseudogene TRBV3-2) and TRBJ1-2, with 8 bases that match TRBD1. The V segment lost 1 base and the J segment 3 bases; nucleotides outside the gene matches: 13. The CDR3 runs to 18 residues. The V gene's germline CDR1 is LGHDT and CDR2 YNNKEL (reference sequence). The CDR3 loop reads CASSQARTGIDVDYGYTF. CDR3 in DNA: TGTGCCAGCAGCCAAGCGCGGACAGGGATAGATGTTGACTATGGCTACACCTTC.

This clone was found a few times. The V and J genes are TRBV3-1 (or the pseudogene TRBV3-2) and TRBJ1-5, with TRBD1 as a possible D gene (6 bases). This CDR3 is built from 19 residues. CDR1 is LGHDT and CDR2 is YNNKEL in the germline V gene (reference sequence). The ends were cut back, 4 bases at V and 6 bases at J, with 28 bases in the middle. The CDR3 reads CASSPSGWRGRSIGQPQHF. CDR3 coding DNA: TGTGCCAGCAGCCCAAGTGGTTGGCGGGGGCGATCGATCGGTCAGCCCCAGCATTTT.